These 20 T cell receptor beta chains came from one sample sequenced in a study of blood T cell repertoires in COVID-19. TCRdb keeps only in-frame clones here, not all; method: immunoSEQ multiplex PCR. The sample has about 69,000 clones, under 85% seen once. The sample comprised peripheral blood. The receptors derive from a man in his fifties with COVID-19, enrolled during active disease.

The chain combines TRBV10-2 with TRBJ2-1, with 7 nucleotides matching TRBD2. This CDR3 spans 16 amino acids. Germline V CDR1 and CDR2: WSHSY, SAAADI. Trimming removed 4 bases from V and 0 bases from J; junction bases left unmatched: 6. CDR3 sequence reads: CASSVGRGSSYNEQFF. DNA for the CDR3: TGCGCCAGCAGTGTCGGGCGGGGGAGCTCCTACAATGAGCAGTTCTTC.

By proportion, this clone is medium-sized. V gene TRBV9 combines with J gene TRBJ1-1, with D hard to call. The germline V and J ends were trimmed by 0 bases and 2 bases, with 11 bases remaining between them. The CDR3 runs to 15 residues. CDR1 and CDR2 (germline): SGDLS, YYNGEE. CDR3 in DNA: TGTGCCAGCAGCGTAGACTCTGAGGTAAACACTGAAGCTTTCTTT. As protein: CASSVDSEVNTEAFF.

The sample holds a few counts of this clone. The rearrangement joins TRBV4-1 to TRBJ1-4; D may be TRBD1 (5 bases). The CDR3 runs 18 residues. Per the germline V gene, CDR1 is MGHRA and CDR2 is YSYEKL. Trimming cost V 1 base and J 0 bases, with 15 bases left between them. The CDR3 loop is CASSQGTPIISTNEKLFF. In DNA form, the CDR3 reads TGCGCCAGCAGCCAAGGGACACCTATAATCTCAACTAATGAAAAACTGTTTTTT.

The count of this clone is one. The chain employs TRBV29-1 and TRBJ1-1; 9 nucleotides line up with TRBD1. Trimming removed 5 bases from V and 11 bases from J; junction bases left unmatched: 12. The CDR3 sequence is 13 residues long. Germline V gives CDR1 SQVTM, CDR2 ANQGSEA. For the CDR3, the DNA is TGCAGCGTTTTCATTCCTACAGGGGGCTCGGCTTTCTTT. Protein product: CSVFIPTGGSAFF.

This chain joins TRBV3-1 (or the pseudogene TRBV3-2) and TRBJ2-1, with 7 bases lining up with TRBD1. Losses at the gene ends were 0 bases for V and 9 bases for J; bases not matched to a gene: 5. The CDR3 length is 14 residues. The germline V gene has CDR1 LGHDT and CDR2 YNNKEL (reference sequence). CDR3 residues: CASSQEGQKGEQFF. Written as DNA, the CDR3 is TGTGCCAGCAGCCAAGAGGGACAGAAGGGTGAGCAGTTCTTC.

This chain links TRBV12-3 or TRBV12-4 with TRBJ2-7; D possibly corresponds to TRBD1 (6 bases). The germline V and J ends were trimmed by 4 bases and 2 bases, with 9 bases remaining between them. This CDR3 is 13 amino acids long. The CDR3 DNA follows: TGTGCCAGCAGTTGGGACACCCCCTACGAGCAGTACTTC. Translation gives CASSWDTPYEQYF.

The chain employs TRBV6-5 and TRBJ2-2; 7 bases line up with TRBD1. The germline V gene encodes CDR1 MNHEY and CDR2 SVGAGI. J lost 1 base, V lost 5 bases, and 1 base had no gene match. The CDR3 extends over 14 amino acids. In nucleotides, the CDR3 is TGTGCCAGCAGTAACAGGGGGAACACCGGGGAGCTGTTTTTT. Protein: CASSNRGNTGELFF.

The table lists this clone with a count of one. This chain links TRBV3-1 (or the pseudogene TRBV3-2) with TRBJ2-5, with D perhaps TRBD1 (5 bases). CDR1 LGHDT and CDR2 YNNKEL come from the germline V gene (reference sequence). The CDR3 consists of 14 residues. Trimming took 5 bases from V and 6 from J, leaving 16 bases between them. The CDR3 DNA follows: TGTGCCAGCAGCTCCTCACCAAAGGGGAAGACCCAGTACTTC. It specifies CASSSSPKGKTQYF.

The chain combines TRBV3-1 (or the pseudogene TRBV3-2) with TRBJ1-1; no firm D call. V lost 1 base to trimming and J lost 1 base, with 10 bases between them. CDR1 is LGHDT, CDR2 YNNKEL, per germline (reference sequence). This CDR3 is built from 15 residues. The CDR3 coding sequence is TGTGCCAGCAGCCAAGCGTCGGGTGGGAACACTGAAGCTTTCTTT. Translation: CASSQASGGNTEAFF.

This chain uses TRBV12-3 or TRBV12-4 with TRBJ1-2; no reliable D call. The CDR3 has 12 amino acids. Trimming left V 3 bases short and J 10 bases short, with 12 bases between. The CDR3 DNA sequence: TGTGCCAGCAGTTTTAGCGCCCAACCCTACACCTTC. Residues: CASSFSAQPYTF.

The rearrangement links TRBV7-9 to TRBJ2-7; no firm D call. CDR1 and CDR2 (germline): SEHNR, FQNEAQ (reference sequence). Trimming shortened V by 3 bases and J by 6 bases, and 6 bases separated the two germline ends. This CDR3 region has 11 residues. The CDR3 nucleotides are TGTGCCAGCAGCTTCAATTTCGAGCAGTACTTC. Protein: CASSFNFEQYF.

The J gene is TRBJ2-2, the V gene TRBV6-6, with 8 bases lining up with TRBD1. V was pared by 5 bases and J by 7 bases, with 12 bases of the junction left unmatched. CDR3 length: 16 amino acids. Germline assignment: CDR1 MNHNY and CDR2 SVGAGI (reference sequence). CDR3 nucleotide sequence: TGTGCCAGCAGTACGCAACGGACAGGGATGAGCGGGGAGCTGTTTTTT. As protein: CASSTQRTGMSGELFF.

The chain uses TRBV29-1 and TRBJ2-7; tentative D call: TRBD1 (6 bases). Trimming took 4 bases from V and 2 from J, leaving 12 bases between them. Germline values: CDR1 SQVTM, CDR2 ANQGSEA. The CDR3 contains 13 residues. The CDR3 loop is CSVGYQGTYEQYF. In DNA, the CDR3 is TGCAGCGTTGGCTATCAGGGGACCTACGAGCAGTACTTC.

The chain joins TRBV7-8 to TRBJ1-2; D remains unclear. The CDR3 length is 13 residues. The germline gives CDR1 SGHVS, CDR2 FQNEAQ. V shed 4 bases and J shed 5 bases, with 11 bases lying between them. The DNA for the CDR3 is TGTGCCAGCAGCTCCCCCCCCGGGTATGGCTACACCTTC. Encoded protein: CASSSPPGYGYTF.

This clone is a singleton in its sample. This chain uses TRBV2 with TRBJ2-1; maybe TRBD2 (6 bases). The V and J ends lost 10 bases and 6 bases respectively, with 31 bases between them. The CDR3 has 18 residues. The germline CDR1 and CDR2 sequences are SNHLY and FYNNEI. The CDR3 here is CAINDFQVAERRANEQFF. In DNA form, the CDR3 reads TGTGCCATCAATGACTTTCAGGTAGCGGAAAGGAGGGCCAATGAGCAGTTCTTC.

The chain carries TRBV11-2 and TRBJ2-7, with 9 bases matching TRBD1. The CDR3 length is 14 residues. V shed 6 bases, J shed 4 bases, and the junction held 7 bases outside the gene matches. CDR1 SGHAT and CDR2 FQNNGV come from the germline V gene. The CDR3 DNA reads TGTGCCAGCAGGGCCGGGACAGGGAATTACGAGCAGTACTTC. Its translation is CASRAGTGNYEQYF.

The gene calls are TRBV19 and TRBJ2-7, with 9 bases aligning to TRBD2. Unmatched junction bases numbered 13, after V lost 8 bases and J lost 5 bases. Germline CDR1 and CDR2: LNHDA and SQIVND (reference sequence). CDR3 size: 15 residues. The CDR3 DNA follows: TGTGCCAGTTCTGGCGGGGGGGCGCGTTCTCACGAGCAGTACTTC. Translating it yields CASSGGGARSHEQYF.

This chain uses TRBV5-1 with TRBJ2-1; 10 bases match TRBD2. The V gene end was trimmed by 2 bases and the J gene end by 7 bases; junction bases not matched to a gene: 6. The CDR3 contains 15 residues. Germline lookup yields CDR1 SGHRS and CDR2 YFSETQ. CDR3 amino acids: CASSLSGGAKNEQFF. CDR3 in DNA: TGCGCCAGCAGCTTAAGCGGGGGGGCTAAGAATGAGCAGTTCTTC.

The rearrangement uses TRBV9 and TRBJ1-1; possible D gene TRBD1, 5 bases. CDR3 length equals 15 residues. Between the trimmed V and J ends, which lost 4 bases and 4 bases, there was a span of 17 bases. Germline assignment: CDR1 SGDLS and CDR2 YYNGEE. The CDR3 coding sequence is TGTGCCAGCAGCCCGCGGGGAGGGGAGTTCACTGAAGCTTTCTTT. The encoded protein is CASSPRGGEFTEAFF.

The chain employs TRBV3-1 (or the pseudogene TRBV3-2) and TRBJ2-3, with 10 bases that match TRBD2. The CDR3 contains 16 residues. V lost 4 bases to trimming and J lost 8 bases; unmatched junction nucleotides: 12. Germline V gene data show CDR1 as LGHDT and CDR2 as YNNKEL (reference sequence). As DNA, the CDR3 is TGTGCCAGCAGCCCAGCGGGAGCTAGCGGGGGTATTACGCAGTATTTT. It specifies CASSPAGASGGITQYF.